What follows are 31 T cell receptor beta chains derived from one specimen sequenced in a study of PD-1 blockade in mismatch repair-deficient tumors (dated 2017 in TCRdb). Library preparation was by the immunoSEQ multiplex PCR assay. Sourced from immuneACCESS, this table was stored by TCRdb with only in-frame sequences that have V and J called. A share of the clones is absent; for the studies checked, an unresolved V gene accounts for under half, and the remainder has no known explanation. The sample records roughly 40,000 clones, 70% to 90% of which are singletons. About 4% of the sample is taken by the ten largest. The sequencing used peripheral blood, collected around 76 weeks after starting pembrolizumab. The receptors were gathered from an adult with mismatch repair-deficient cancer.

The genes are TRBV25-1 and TRBJ2-5; TRBD2 matches 13 bases. This CDR3 is built from 15 residues. Trimming at V came to 5 bases and at J to 4 bases, leaving 4 bases not matched to a gene. Germline CDR1 reads MGHDK; CDR2 reads SYGVNS. CDR3 nucleotides: TGTGCCAGCAGTCCACTAGCGGGAGGGCCAGAGACCCAGTACTTC. Encoded protein: CASSPLAGGPETQYF.

This clone appeared once. The chain has TRBV7-9 and TRBJ1-4; D is possibly TRBD1 (5 bases). The CDR3 extends over 15 amino acids. Germline values: CDR1 SEHNR, CDR2 FQNEAQ (reference sequence). Trimming stripped 5 bases from V and 0 bases from J, with 10 bases between. The CDR3 region has the DNA TGTGCCAGCAGCATAGGACAAGCAACTAATGAAAAACTGTTTTTT. It specifies CASSIGQATNEKLFF. Combining the CDR3 with reference TRBV7-9 and TRBJ1-4 gives the whole variable domain DTGVSQNPRHKITKRGQNVTFRCDPISEHNRLYWYRQTLGQGPEFLTYFQNEAQLEKSRLLSDRFSAERPKGSFSTLEIQRTEQGDSAMYLCASSIGQATNEKLFFGSGTQLSVL.

The rearrangement uses TRBV30 and TRBJ1-1, with D possibly TRBD1 on 5 matching bases. The V gene lost 3 bases and the J gene lost 5 bases, with 7 bases spanning the gap. Germline CDR1 reads GTSNPN; CDR2 reads SVGIG (reference sequence). The CDR3 consists of 11 residues. CDR3 in amino acids: CAWRRGTEAFF. The DNA of the CDR3 is TGTGCCTGGAGGCGGGGGACTGAAGCTTTCTTT.

In its sample, this clone was seen a few times. V is TRBV7-9 and J is TRBJ1-5; D is uncertain. The V gene lost 1 base and the J gene lost 6 bases, with 16 bases spanning the gap. CDR1 and CDR2 from the germline V gene are SEHNR and FQNEAQ (reference sequence). This CDR3 has 16 amino acids. CDR3 bases: TGTGCCAGCAGCTTAGTAACCGTCGGTAACAGTCAGCCCCAGCATTTT. This gives the protein CASSLVTVGNSQPQHF.

This clone appeared once. CDR3 sequence: CASSPEGAGLHNEQFF. The CDR3 DNA sequence: TGTGCCAGCTCACCGGAAGGAGCGGGGTTACACAATGAGCAGTTCTTC. The V gene is TRBV18, the J gene TRBJ2-1; 7 nucleotides line up with TRBD2. The V segment lost 3 bases and the J segment 5 bases; nucleotides outside the gene matches: 10. There are 16 residues in the CDR3. CDR1 and CDR2 from the germline V gene are KGHSH and LQKENI. The complete variable domain, with remaining parts taken from reference TRBV18 and TRBJ2-1, reads NAGVMQNPRHLVRRRGQEARLRCSPMKGHSHVYWYRQLPEEGLKFMVYLQKENIIDESGMPKERFSAEFPKEGPSILRIQQVVRGDSAAYFCASSPEGAGLHNEQFFGPGTRLTVL.

With regard to this clone: This same CDR3 is encoded by further DNA sequences in the sample. V and J are TRBV7-2 and TRBJ2-7; no firm D call. The CDR3 runs to 12 residues. The ends were cut back, 4 bases at V and 0 bases at J, with 4 bases in the middle. The germline V gene has CDR1 SGHTA and CDR2 FQGNSA. In DNA, the CDR3 is TGTGCCAGCAGCTCCACCTCCTACGAGCAGTACTTC. Its translation: CASSSTSYEQYF.

This clone was found once. The rearrangement uses TRBV25-1 and TRBJ2-7; D gene ambiguous. Looked up from germline, CDR1 is MGHDK and CDR2 is SYGVNS. V was clipped by 8 bases and J by 1 base, with 15 bases between them. The CDR3 sequence is 14 residues long. The CDR3, as DNA: TGTGCCAGCGCCCCAGTTAAGGGTTCCTACGAGCAGTACTTC. Its protein product is CASAPVKGSYEQYF.

This clone was detected a few times. This rearrangement joins TRBV28 to TRBJ2-6; D is possibly TRBD1 or TRBD2 (5 bases each). From germline, CDR1 is MDHEN and CDR2 SYDVKM. This CDR3 is built from 17 residues. V was shortened by 6 bases and J by 4 bases, with 19 bases between the two germline ends. CDR3 loop: CASRSPLPGTGANVLTF. Written as DNA, the CDR3 is TGTGCCAGCAGATCACCGCTCCCGGGGACCGGGGCCAACGTCCTGACTTTC.

In DNA form, the CDR3 reads TGTGCCAGCAGCTTTGGCGGAGAACGCTGGGGTGAGCAGTTCTTC. Its protein product is CASSFGGERWGEQFF. V gene TRBV7-2 combines with J gene TRBJ2-1; D remains ambiguous. Looked up from germline, CDR1 is SGHTA and CDR2 is FQGNSA. With 3 bases removed from V and 9 bases from J, the gap between germline ends came to 18 bases. This CDR3 spans 15 amino acids.

This clone was observed a few times. V is TRBV6-5 and J is TRBJ2-7; 8 bases fit TRBD1. The CDR3 is made up of 14 amino acids. With 5 bases clipped from V and 2 bases from J, the junction kept 5 bases outside the gene matches. CDR1 and CDR2 from the germline V gene are MNHEY and SVGAGI. This CDR3 reads CASSPDRVPYEQYF. The CDR3 DNA follows: TGTGCCAGCAGTCCGGACAGGGTTCCCTACGAGCAGTACTTC.

This chain uses TRBV5-4 with TRBJ2-1; 9 bases match TRBD2. V was clipped by 4 bases and J by 8 bases; unmatched bases: 10. This CDR3 comprises 15 residues. Germline values: CDR1 SGHNT, CDR2 YYREEE (reference sequence). The CDR3 is CASSRAGGSTDEQFF. The CDR3 DNA sequence: TGTGCCAGCAGCCGGGCGGGGGGGAGTACCGATGAGCAGTTCTTC.

V and J are TRBV10-3 and TRBJ2-7; 11 bases are a match to TRBD1. CDR3 length: 20 amino acids. Germline lookup yields CDR1 ENHRY and CDR2 SYGVKD. The V gene end was trimmed by 2 bases and the J gene end by 1 base; junction bases not matched to a gene: 16. The CDR3 loop reads CAISEKSFPGDRGFSYEQYF. The CDR3 DNA follows: TGTGCCATCAGTGAGAAGTCTTTCCCCGGGGACAGGGGGTTTTCCTACGAGCAGTACTTC.

The chain recombines TRBV2 with TRBJ2-7, with D possibly TRBD2 on 6 matching bases. CDR1 is SNHLY and CDR2 is FYNNEI in the germline V gene. V lost 6 bases and J 4 bases, leaving 19 bases between the germline ends. The CDR3 is made up of 15 amino acids. Here the CDR3 DNA reads TGTGCCAGCAGCGCCATCCCGGGACTCCAATACGAGCAGTACTTC. Translated: CASSAIPGLQYEQYF.

This chain links TRBV7-3 with TRBJ2-5; D possibly corresponds to TRBD1 (6 bases). Trimming removed 3 bases at V and 0 bases at J, with 14 bases between. Germline V gene lookup returns CDR1 SGHTA and CDR2 FQGTGA. This CDR3 comprises 16 residues. CDR3 DNA sequence: TGTGCCAGCAGCTTGGGGGCGGCCCCGTACCAAGAGACCCAGTACTTC. The encoded protein is CASSLGAAPYQETQYF. The whole variable domain, remainder taken from reference TRBV7-3 and TRBJ2-5, is GAGVSQTPSNKVTEKGKYVELRCDPISGHTALYWYRQSLGQGPEFLIYFQGTGAADDSGLPNDRFFAVRPEGSVSTLKIQRTERGDSAVYLCASSLGAAPYQETQYFGPGTRLLVL.

The chain is built from TRBV6-6 and TRBJ1-1; 7 bases are shared with TRBD1. The CDR3 runs to 13 residues. Germline lookup yields CDR1 MNHNY and CDR2 SVGAGI (reference sequence). The ends lost 7 bases at V and 1 base at J; junction bases unmatched: 3. The CDR3 region is CASIWDRNTEAFF. CDR3 bases: TGTGCCAGCATCTGGGACAGGAACACTGAAGCTTTCTTT.

In its sample, this clone was seen once. This chain links TRBV6-1 with TRBJ2-1; 11 bases fit TRBD2. CDR1 is MNHNS and CDR2 is SASEGT in the germline V gene. After removal of 2 bases from V and 8 bases from J, the junction contained 11 bases not matched to a gene. The length of the CDR3 is 17 residues. CDR3 sequence reads: CASSEWSPTSGNYEQFF. As DNA, the CDR3 is TGTGCCAGCAGTGAATGGTCCCCGACTAGCGGGAACTATGAGCAGTTCTTC.

The chain carries TRBV9 and TRBJ2-1; D tentatively reads TRBD1 or TRBD2 (5 bases each). Trimming removed 0 bases from V and 3 bases from J, with 10 bases in between. This CDR3 comprises 15 residues. From germline, CDR1 is SGDLS and CDR2 YYNGEE. The CDR3 loop is CASSVEPGLYNEQFF. The DNA of the CDR3 is TGTGCCAGCAGCGTAGAGCCGGGGCTCTACAATGAGCAGTTCTTC.

The chain is built from TRBV7-8 and TRBJ2-7; TRBD2 matches at 9 bases. CDR3 length: 13 residues. CDR1 is SGHVS, CDR2 FQNEAQ, per germline. Losses at the gene ends were 5 bases for V and 6 bases for J; bases not matched to a gene: 5. CDR3 bases: TGTGCCAGCAGCCGGACTAGCGATATCGAGCAGTACTTC. It encodes CASSRTSDIEQYF. Complete variable domain (other parts from reference TRBV7-8 and TRBJ2-7): GAGVSQSPRYKVAKRGQDVALRCDPISGHVSLFWYQQALGQGPEFLTYFQNEAQLDKSGLPSDRFFAERPEGSVSTLKIQRTQQEDSAVYLCASSRTSDIEQYFGPGTRLTVT.

The chain joins TRBV6-5 to TRBJ2-1, with 10 bases lining up with TRBD1. Trimming took 6 bases from V and 7 from J; bases not matched to a gene: 6. The CDR3 totals 14 residues. Germline V gene lookup returns CDR1 MNHEY and CDR2 SVGAGI. CDR3 coding DNA: TGTGCCAGCAGCCGACGGACAGGGGGAAATGAGCAGTTCTTC. Translated, it gives CASSRRTGGNEQFF.

As to this clone: A read error may account for a junction end that differs from germline. The chain couples TRBV7-7 to TRBJ2-2, with 9 bases identical to TRBD1. CDR3 length equals 15 residues. Germline V gives CDR1 SSHAT, CDR2 FNYEAQ (reference sequence). CDR3 sequence: CASSLEDRGTGELFF. CDR3 bases: TGTGCTAGCAGCTTAGAGGACAGGGGAACCGGGGAGCTGTTTTTT.

By share, this clone counts as medium-sized. The chain joins TRBV2 to TRBJ2-7; the D gene is possibly TRBD2 (6 bases). CDR3 size: 15 residues. Germline V gene lookup returns CDR1 SNHLY and CDR2 FYNNEI. V lost 3 bases and J 5 bases, leaving 17 bases between the germline ends. The CDR3 DNA follows: TGTGCCAGCAGTGACCGGAGTGGGGGGTGGAACGAGCAGTACTTC. The encoded protein is CASSDRSGGWNEQYF.

The chain links TRBV29-1 to TRBJ1-1; D uncertain. The CDR3 runs to 13 residues. V lost 4 bases and J lost 0, with 9 bases in between. CDR1 SQVTM and CDR2 ANQGSEA come from the germline V gene. CDR3 DNA: TGCAGCGTTGGCGCCAGGATGAACACTGAAGCTTTCTTT. Amino acids: CSVGARMNTEAFF.

This clone was found a few times. Within the sample, other DNA sequences also encode this same CDR3. This sequence joins TRBV7-9 and TRBJ2-7, with D hard to call. Trimming removed 4 bases at V and 0 bases at J, with 4 bases between. CDR1 and CDR2 from the germline V gene are SEHNR and FQNEAQ (reference sequence). This CDR3 contains 12 residues. The chain's CDR3 is CASSSSSYEQYF. As DNA, the CDR3 is TGTGCCAGCAGCTCAAGCTCCTACGAGCAGTACTTC.

V and J are TRBV12-5 and TRBJ2-7; 7 nucleotides match TRBD2. CDR3 size: 14 residues. Looked up from germline, CDR1 is LGHNT and CDR2 is FRNRAP. J lost 0 bases, V lost 4 bases, and 3 bases had no gene match. The CDR3 is CASGSLADSYEQYF. The DNA for the CDR3 is TGTGCTAGTGGTTCCCTAGCGGACTCCTACGAGCAGTACTTC.

The gene calls are TRBV6-5 and TRBJ1-1, with D uncertain. Germline V gives CDR1 MNHEY, CDR2 SVGAGI. The CDR3 extends over 13 amino acids. Trimming cost V 6 bases and J 4 bases, with 12 bases left between them. The CDR3 sequence: CASRTTVGTEAFF. CDR3 bases: TGTGCCAGCAGGACAACAGTGGGCACTGAAGCTTTCTTT.

Turning to this clone: The junction and the germline gene differ at one end; a read error may be behind it. The V gene is TRBV19, the J gene TRBJ1-4, with 7 bases aligning to TRBD1. The germline gives CDR1 LNHDA, CDR2 SQIVND (reference sequence). This CDR3 comprises 13 residues. DNA of the CDR3: TGTGCGAGTAGTACAGGGGAAGGTGAGAAACTGTTTTTT. Protein sequence: CASSTGEGEKLFF.

This chain uses TRBV11-3 with TRBJ1-5; D possibly corresponds to TRBD1 (5 bases). The germline V gene has CDR1 SGHNT and CDR2 YENEEA. CDR3 size: 13 residues. Trimming removed 2 bases from V and 9 bases from J, with 11 bases in between. The CDR3 DNA sequence: TGTGCCAGCAGCTTATCCCGCGGGGGGCCCCAGCATTTT. Its protein product is CASSLSRGGPQHF.

This chain links TRBV2 with TRBJ2-7; a possible D gene is TRBD1 (5 bases). CDR3 length equals 13 residues. V was cut by 7 bases and J by 0 bases, with 10 bases left in between. Germline V gene sequence: CDR1 SNHLY, CDR2 FYNNEI. DNA for the CDR3: TGTGCCAGCACCCCGGACAACTCCTACGAGCAGTACTTC. Translation: CASTPDNSYEQYF. Complete variable domain (other parts from reference TRBV2 and TRBJ2-7): EPEVTQTPSHQVTQMGQEVILRCVPISNHLYFYWYRQILGQKVEFLVSFYNNEISEKSEIFDDQFSVERPDGSNFTLKIRSTKLEDSAMYFCASTPDNSYEQYFGPGTRLTVT.

This rearrangement joins TRBV11-2 to TRBJ2-7; 8 bases are shared with TRBD2. V lost 2 bases to trimming and J lost 1 base; unmatched junction nucleotides: 7. The germline gives CDR1 SGHAT, CDR2 FQNNGV. This CDR3 is built from 16 residues. This CDR3 is CASSLITSGSSYEQYF. The CDR3 bases are TGTGCCAGCAGCTTAATAACTAGCGGTAGTTCCTACGAGCAGTACTTC.

J is TRBJ2-7 and V is TRBV7-8; the D is unclear. Trimming cost V 1 base and J 3 bases, with 1 base left between them. This CDR3 has 11 residues. CDR1 and CDR2 from the germline V gene are SGHVS and FQNEAQ. CDR3 nucleotides: TGTGCCAGCAGCTTAGACTACGAGCAGTACTTC. Translated, it gives CASSLDYEQYF.

This clone came up once. The gene calls are TRBV29-1 and TRBJ1-2; the match to TRBD1 covers 9 bases. V trimming: 2 bases; J trimming: 4 bases; junction bases outside the gene matches: 2. Germline V gene sequence: CDR1 SQVTM, CDR2 ANQGSEA. This CDR3 has 13 amino acids. This CDR3 is CSVETGGGYGYTF. CDR3 nucleotides: TGCAGCGTTGAAACAGGGGGCGGCTATGGCTACACCTTC.